This TCR beta chain originates from a study of blood T cell repertoires in COVID-19. V was cut by 4 bases and J by 0 bases, with 8 bases left in between. Germline V gene data show CDR1 as MDHEN and CDR2 as SYDVKM. The CDR3 sequence is 14 residues long. The assay was immunoSEQ multiplex PCR, and TCRdb's table has in-frame clones only and misses some. The sample consists of fewer than 350,000 clones, roughly nine tenths of them appearing once. Residents of about two dozen US areas, aged roughly 18 to 89 years, made up the participants. Clinical history reported by participants formed the basis on which cohorts were assigned. Symptom resolution, clearance, or two negative PCRs marked donors in Cohort 3 as recovered.

The TCR sequence derives from a woman aged 40-49 years who had recovered from COVID-19. The sequencing sample was made of PBMCs or T cells enriched from blood (not recorded which). The J gene is TRBJ2-3, the V gene TRBV28, with a weak D call TRBD2 (5 bases). CDR3 in DNA: TGTGCCAGCAGTTCTCCGGGGAGCACAGATACGCAGTATTTT. Encoded protein: CASSSPGSTDTQYF.